Following are 5 T cell receptor beta chains from one sample sequenced in a study of blood T cell repertoires in COVID-19. TCRdb's table, derived via immunoSEQ multiplex PCR, lists solely in-frame clones and lacks some. The sample records fewer than 300,000 clones, approximately 91% being singletons. Sequencing was performed on PBMCs or T cells enriched from blood (not recorded which). The receptors derive from a middle-aged woman with acute COVID-19.

The chain couples TRBV19 to TRBJ1-1; D call uncertain. The CDR3 extends over 13 amino acids. V was pared by 0 bases and J by 6 bases, with 8 bases between. Germline V lookup: CDR1 LNHDA, CDR2 SQIVND (reference sequence). CDR3 residues: CASSIDEGSEAFF. For the CDR3, the DNA is TGTGCCAGTAGTATAGATGAGGGCTCTGAAGCTTTCTTT.

V and J are TRBV11-3 and TRBJ2-1, with D hard to call. Germline V CDR1 and CDR2: SGHNT, YENEEA. This CDR3 contains 15 residues. The V end was cut by 0 bases, the J end by 8 bases, with 14 bases between. CDR3 coding DNA: TGTGCCAGCAGCTTAGATCAACGTGCGAATGATGAGCAGTTCTTC. Translating gives CASSLDQRANDEQFF. Using reference TRBV11-3 and TRBJ2-1 for the parts outside the CDR3, the full variable domain is EAGVVQSPRYKIIEKKQPVAFWCNPISGHNTLYWYLQNLGQGPELLIRYENEEAVDDSQLPKDRFSAERLKGVDSTLKIQPAELGDSAVYLCASSLDQRANDEQFFGPGTRLTVL.

This chain links TRBV27 with TRBJ1-2, with D possibly TRBD1 on 6 matching bases. CDR3 length: 13 residues. V was trimmed by 6 bases and J by 5 bases, leaving 13 bases between them. CDR1 is MNHEY and CDR2 is SMNVEV in the germline V gene (reference sequence). In nucleotides, the CDR3 is TGTGCCAGCAGCCCCCAGGGGACGTATGGCTACACCTTC. Translation gives CASSPQGTYGYTF.

The count of this clone is one. The J gene is TRBJ2-5, the V gene TRBV3-1 (or the pseudogene TRBV3-2), with D perhaps matching TRBD1 (5 bases). The CDR3 contains 14 residues. Germline loops: CDR1 LGHDT, CDR2 YNNKEL (reference sequence). V was cut by 2 bases and J by 4 bases, with 11 bases left in between. DNA for the CDR3: TGTGCCAGCAGCCAACGACAGCCAGCAGAGACCCAGTACTTC. It translates to CASSQRQPAETQYF.

The rearrangement uses TRBV3-1 (or the pseudogene TRBV3-2) and TRBJ2-1; D gene ambiguous. From germline, CDR1 is LGHDT and CDR2 YNNKEL (reference sequence). Trimming took off 0 bases at V and 10 bases at J, with 7 bases between the two ends. This CDR3 contains 12 residues. CDR3 in DNA: TGTGCCAGCAGCCAAGAATCCAGGGAGCAGTTCTTC. Protein sequence: CASSQESREQFF.